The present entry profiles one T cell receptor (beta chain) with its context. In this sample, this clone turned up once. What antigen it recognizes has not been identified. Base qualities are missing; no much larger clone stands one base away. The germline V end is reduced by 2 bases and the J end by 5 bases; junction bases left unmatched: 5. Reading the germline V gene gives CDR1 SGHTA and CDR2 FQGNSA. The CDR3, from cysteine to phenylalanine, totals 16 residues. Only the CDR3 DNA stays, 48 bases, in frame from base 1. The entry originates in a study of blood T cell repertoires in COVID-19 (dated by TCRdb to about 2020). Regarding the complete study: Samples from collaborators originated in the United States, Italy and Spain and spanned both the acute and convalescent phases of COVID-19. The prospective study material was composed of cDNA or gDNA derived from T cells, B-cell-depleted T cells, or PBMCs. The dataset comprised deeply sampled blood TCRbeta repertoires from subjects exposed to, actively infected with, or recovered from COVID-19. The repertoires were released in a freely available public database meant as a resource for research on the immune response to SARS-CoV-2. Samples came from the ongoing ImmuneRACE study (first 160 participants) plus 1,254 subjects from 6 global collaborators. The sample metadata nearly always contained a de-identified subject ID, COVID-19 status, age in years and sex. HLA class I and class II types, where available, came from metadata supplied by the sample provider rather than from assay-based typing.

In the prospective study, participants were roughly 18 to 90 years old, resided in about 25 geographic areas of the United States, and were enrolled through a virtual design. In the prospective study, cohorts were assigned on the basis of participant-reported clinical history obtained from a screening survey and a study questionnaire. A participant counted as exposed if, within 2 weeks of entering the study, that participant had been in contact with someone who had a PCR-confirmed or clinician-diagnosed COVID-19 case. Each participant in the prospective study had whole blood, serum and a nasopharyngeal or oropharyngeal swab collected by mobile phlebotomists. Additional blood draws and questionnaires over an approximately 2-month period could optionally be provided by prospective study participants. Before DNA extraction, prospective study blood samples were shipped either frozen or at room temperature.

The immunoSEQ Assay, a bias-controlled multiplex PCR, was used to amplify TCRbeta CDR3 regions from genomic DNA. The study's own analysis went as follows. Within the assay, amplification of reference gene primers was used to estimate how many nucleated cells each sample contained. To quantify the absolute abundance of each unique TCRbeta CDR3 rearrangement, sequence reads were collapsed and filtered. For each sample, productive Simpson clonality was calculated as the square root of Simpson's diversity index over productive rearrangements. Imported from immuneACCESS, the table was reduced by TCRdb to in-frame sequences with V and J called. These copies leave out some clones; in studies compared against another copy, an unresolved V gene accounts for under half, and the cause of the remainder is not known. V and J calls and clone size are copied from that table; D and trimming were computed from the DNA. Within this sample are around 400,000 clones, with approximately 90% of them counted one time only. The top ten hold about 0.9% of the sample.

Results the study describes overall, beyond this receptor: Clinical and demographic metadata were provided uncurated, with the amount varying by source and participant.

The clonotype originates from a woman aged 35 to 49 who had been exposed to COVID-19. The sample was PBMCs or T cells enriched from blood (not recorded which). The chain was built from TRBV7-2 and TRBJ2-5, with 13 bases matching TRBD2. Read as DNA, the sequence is TGTGCCAGCAGCTTAAGCCGGACTAGCGGGAGCGAGACCCAGTACTTC. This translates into CASSLSRTSGSETQYF.